These 21 T cell receptor beta chains were sequenced from one sample in a study of control samples from healthy donors and cancer patients. Profiling relied on immunoSEQ multiplex PCR, and the TCRdb table lists in-frame clones only, not all of them. The sample consists of around 130,000 clones, roughly 90% of them appearing once. The sample taken for sequencing was blood. The receptors come from a man aged 45-60 years in good health.

The J gene is TRBJ1-1, the V gene TRBV27; maybe TRBD1 (5 bases). CDR3 length: 13 amino acids. V was pared by 8 bases and J by 1 base, with 11 bases between. Germline V gives CDR1 MNHEY, CDR2 SMNVEV (reference sequence). CDR3 amino acids: CASSRGTNTEAFF. The CDR3 DNA follows: TGTGCCAGCTCAAGAGGGACGAACACTGAAGCTTTCTTT.

The chain has TRBV27 and TRBJ2-7; D remains unclear. The CDR3 runs to 13 residues. V was pared by 5 bases and J by 1 base, with 9 bases between. Germline V gives CDR1 MNHEY, CDR2 SMNVEV (reference sequence). CDR3 sequence: CASSPRGSYEQYF. Here the CDR3 DNA reads TGTGCCAGCAGTCCCCGTGGGTCCTACGAGCAGTACTTC.

This chain links TRBV15 with TRBJ1-3, with 7 bases that match TRBD1. The V gene's germline CDR1 is LNHNV and CDR2 YYDKDF (reference sequence). There are 17 residues in the CDR3. Trimming at V came to 0 bases and at J to 2 bases, leaving 7 bases not matched to a gene. This chain's CDR3 is CATSRDSAGGTGNTIYF. The CDR3 DNA follows: TGTGCCACCAGCAGAGATTCGGCAGGGGGAACTGGAAACACCATATATTTT.

The chain uses TRBV6-2 or TRBV6-3 and TRBJ1-6; 7 bases align to TRBD1. With V trimmed by 0 bases and J by 7 bases, 6 bases remained unmatched. Germline CDR1 MNHEY, CDR2 SVGEGT. The CDR3 length is 16 residues. The CDR3 nucleotides read TGTGCCAGCAGTTACTCGTTGGACAGGCACAATTCACCCCTCCACTTT. Protein: CASSYSLDRHNSPLHF.

The chain has TRBV5-1 and TRBJ1-2; TRBD1 matches at 9 bases. V gave up 6 bases and J gave up 6 bases; unmatched junction bases: 12. Germline V gene sequence: CDR1 SGHRS, CDR2 YFSETQ. The CDR3 sequence is 15 residues long. The CDR3 protein is CASTRNTGGLDGYTF. Here the CDR3 DNA reads TGCGCCAGCACACGCAACACAGGGGGCCTGGATGGCTACACCTTC.

The chain carries TRBV5-6 and TRBJ2-1; 7 bases are shared with TRBD1. This CDR3 is 13 amino acids long. CDR1 and CDR2 from the germline V gene are SGHDT and YYEEEE. V shed 1 base, J shed 10 bases, and the junction held 5 bases outside the gene matches. The CDR3 DNA follows: TGTGCCAGCAGCTTGAAGGGGGCTTTCGAGCAGTTCTTC. Translation: CASSLKGAFEQFF.

The chain's CDR3 is CASSSPGREDYGYTF. CDR3 nucleotide sequence: TGTGCCAGCAGCTCCCCCGGCAGGGAGGACTATGGCTACACCTTC. J is TRBJ1-2 and V is TRBV5-6, with D possibly TRBD1 on 5 matching bases. Per the germline V gene, CDR1 is SGHDT and CDR2 is YYEEEE. The CDR3 covers 15 residues. V was clipped by 3 bases and J by 3 bases, with 15 bases between them.

This rearrangement joins TRBV5-6 to TRBJ2-5, with D unclear. The CDR3 consists of 16 residues. The germline V and J ends were trimmed by 3 bases and 0 bases, with 15 bases remaining between them. CDR1 and CDR2 (germline): SGHDT, YYEEEE. CDR3 sequence (DNA): TGTGCCAGCAGCTCGGACGGAAGGGCTTACCAAGAGACCCAGTACTTC. Translating gives CASSSDGRAYQETQYF. Together with reference TRBV5-6 and TRBJ2-5, the CDR3 gives the full variable domain: DAGVTQSPTHLIKTRGQQVTLRCSPKSGHDTVSWYQQALGQGPQFIFQYYEEEERQRGNFPDRFSGHQFPNYSSELNVNALLLGDSALYLCASSSDGRAYQETQYFGPGTRLLVL.

V and J are TRBV7-2 and TRBJ1-2; 7 bases are a match to TRBD1. CDR1 SGHTA and CDR2 FQGNSA come from the germline V gene. The CDR3 spans 16 residues. The V and J ends lost 1 base and 8 bases, in that order; junction bases with no gene match: 13. Here the CDR3 reads CASSLEGGQSGRGYTF. In DNA, the CDR3 is TGTGCCAGCAGCTTAGAGGGGGGACAGTCAGGACGAGGCTACACCTTC. The full variable domain, with the rest looked up from reference TRBV7-2 and TRBJ1-2, is GAGVSQSPSNKVTEKGKDVELRCDPISGHTALYWYRQSLGQGLEFLIYFQGNSAPDKSGLPSDRFSAERTGGSVSTLTIQRTQQEDSAVYLCASSLEGGQSGRGYTFGSGTRLTVV.

This chain joins TRBV2 and TRBJ1-2, with D possibly matching TRBD1 (5 bases). Germline CDR1 SNHLY, CDR2 FYNNEI. V lost 1 base and J lost 4, with 13 bases in between. The CDR3 contains 15 residues. The CDR3 DNA follows: TGTGCCAGCAGTGAAGTAGGTAGGGGTGCCTATGGCTACACCTTC. This translates into CASSEVGRGAYGYTF.

This clone appeared once. The V call is TRBV28, the J call TRBJ1-6, with a tentative D call TRBD1 (6 bases). The germline V gene encodes CDR1 MDHEN and CDR2 SYDVKM. Deletions cut 5 bases from V and 3 bases from J, with 14 bases between. CDR3 size: 16 residues. The CDR3 sequence: CASSTIRGGYNSPLHF. CDR3 sequence (DNA): TGTGCCAGCAGTACTATCAGGGGAGGCTATAATTCACCCCTCCACTTT.

The V gene is TRBV6-5, the J gene TRBJ2-7; D is perhaps TRBD2 (5 bases). Deletions cut 11 bases from V and 7 bases from J, with 18 bases between. CDR3 length: 12 residues. Germline assignment: CDR1 MNHEY and CDR2 SVGAGI. For the CDR3, the DNA is TGTGCCGGCGCTAGCAATTCGTGGGAGCAGTACTTC. Translating gives CAGASNSWEQYF.

This clone was seen only a few times. J is TRBJ1-1 and V is TRBV24-1; TRBD1 aligns across 10 bases. Germline CDR1 and CDR2: KGHDR and SFDVKD. Germline trimming cut 8 bases from V and 5 bases from J; bases unmatched to any gene: 4. The CDR3 has 13 residues. DNA of the CDR3: TGTGCCACCACGGACAGGGGGTATACTGAAGCTTTCTTT. It specifies CATTDRGYTEAFF.

CDR3 amino acids: CASSSRDLYTGELFF. Here the CDR3 DNA reads TGTGCCAGCAGCTCCAGGGACCTATACACCGGGGAGCTGTTTTTT. The chain is built from TRBV7-2 and TRBJ2-2; D may be TRBD1 or TRBD2 (5 bases each). Germline assignment: CDR1 SGHTA and CDR2 FQGNSA. V lost 4 bases to trimming and J lost 3 bases, with 12 bases between them. The CDR3 totals 15 residues. The full variable domain, its missing parts supplied by reference TRBV7-2 and TRBJ2-2, is GAGVSQSPSNKVTEKGKDVELRCDPISGHTALYWYRQSLGQGLEFLIYFQGNSAPDKSGLPSDRFSAERTGGSVSTLTIQRTQQEDSAVYLCASSSRDLYTGELFFGEGSRLTVL.

This clone occurred once. CDR3 amino acids: CASSSGQGNYEQYF. Written as DNA, the CDR3 is TGTGCCAGCAGCTCAGGACAGGGGAACTACGAGCAGTACTTC. V gene TRBV11-2 combines with J gene TRBJ2-7, with 9 nucleotides matching TRBD1. The V gene's germline CDR1 is SGHAT and CDR2 FQNNGV. V lost 4 bases and J lost 3; bases outside the gene matches: 4. The CDR3 runs 14 residues. Full variable domain (outside the CDR3, taken from reference TRBV11-2 and TRBJ2-7): EAGVAQSPRYKIIEKRQSVAFWCNPISGHATLYWYQQILGQGPKLLIQFQNNGVVDDSQLPKDRFSAERLKGVDSTLKIQPAKLEDSAVYLCASSSGQGNYEQYFGPGTRLTVT.

V is TRBV4-1 and J is TRBJ2-1, with D unclear. V shed 0 bases and J shed 8 bases, with 11 bases lying between them. Per germline, CDR1 MGHRA and CDR2 YSYEKL. This CDR3 spans 14 amino acids. The CDR3 nucleotides read TGCGCCAGCAGCCAAGATATAAAAGTTGATGAGCAGTTCTTC. The encoded protein is CASSQDIKVDEQFF.

The J gene is TRBJ1-2, the V gene TRBV18; 7 bases fit TRBD1. Germline CDR1 reads KGHSH; CDR2 reads LQKENI. After removal of 6 bases from V and 3 bases from J, the junction contained 4 bases not matched to a gene. The CDR3 length is 13 residues. CDR3 amino acids: CASSRGQDYGYTF. The CDR3 nucleotides are TGTGCCAGCTCTCGTGGACAGGACTATGGCTACACCTTC.

The V gene is TRBV11-2, the J gene TRBJ1-1, with TRBD1 as a possible D gene (6 bases). Trimming took off 2 bases at V and 3 bases at J, with 16 bases between the two ends. The V gene's germline CDR1 is SGHAT and CDR2 FQNNGV. The CDR3 loop spans 16 amino acids. The CDR3 sequence is CASSLRDISGHTEAFF. In DNA, the CDR3 is TGTGCCAGCAGCTTACGGGACATAAGTGGCCACACTGAAGCTTTCTTT.

The chain uses TRBV2 and TRBJ1-2, with a possible D match to TRBD1 (6 bases). The V end lost 4 bases, the J end lost 1 base, and 13 bases lay between the germline ends. Germline CDR1 is SNHLY and CDR2 is FYNNEI. This CDR3 has 15 amino acids. The CDR3 here is CASSVAGQDNYGYTF. The CDR3 DNA sequence: TGTGCCAGCAGTGTGGCGGGACAAGATAACTATGGCTACACCTTC.

The genes are TRBV6-5 and TRBJ2-2, with D hard to call. Germline CDR1 is MNHEY and CDR2 is SVGAGI. V lost 10 bases and J 5 bases, leaving 17 bases between the germline ends. The CDR3 runs to 14 residues. This chain's CDR3 is CATNPLGGTGELFF. CDR3 DNA sequence: TGTGCCACCAACCCCCTGGGCGGTACCGGGGAGCTGTTTTTT.

V is TRBV2 and J is TRBJ1-2; tentative D call: TRBD1 (5 bases). Germline CDR1 and CDR2: SNHLY and FYNNEI. The CDR3 has 13 amino acids. V was cut by 2 bases and J by 7 bases, with 11 bases left in between. CDR3 in DNA: TGTGCCAGCAGTGAACGGGGGAAGGGTGGCTACACCTTC. It is translated as CASSERGKGGYTF. The full variable domain, rest sourced from reference TRBV2 and TRBJ1-2, is EPEVTQTPSHQVTQMGQEVILRCVPISNHLYFYWYRQILGQKVEFLVSFYNNEISEKSEIFDDQFSVERPDGSNFTLKIRSTKLEDSAMYFCASSERGKGGYTFGSGTRLTVV.